The rows below give T cell receptor beta chains drawn from one sample of a study of PD-L1 blockade in urothelial cancer. Here immunoSEQ multiplex PCR was the method, and the copy in TCRdb shows in-frame clones only, minus some. The sample lists roughly 91,000 clones; more than 75% were seen once. Here the sequenced sample was PBMCs, taken around atezolizumab (anti-PD-L1) treatment. Receptors were obtained from a man in his 60s with urothelial cancer. CDR3s leave out the opening cysteine and the closing phenylalanine or tryptophan. D genes are given only for firm matches.

d_call | v_call | cdr3_aa
NA | TRBV5-4 | ASSYGYGTEAF
NA | TRBV6-1 | ASIRAGEYEQY
NA | TRBV30 | AWSQTGNTIY
NA | TRBV28 | ASRASLQPQH
TRBD1 | TRBV4-1 | ASSQSRDRWTGELF
TRBD2 | TRBV5-1 | ASSLVAGGYNEQF
NA | TRBV28 | ASSHRRNTEAF
TRBD1 | TRBV9 | ASSVGTGSSYEQY
NA | TRBV19 | ASSVLSGEQF
NA | TRBV7-2 | ASSPQIRIYEQY
NA | TRBV27 | ASSLKEYGELF
NA | TRBV5-1 | ASSLVEGGGEQY
NA | TRBV5-4 | ASSRTKDLVHEQY